The 19 T cell receptor beta chains reported below all come from one sample, sequenced in a study of T cells in Graves' hyperthyroidism and ophthalmopathy. TCR beta CDR3 regions were amplified from RNA. The TCR CDR3 was amplified in a first-round RT-PCR using the HTBI primer set. One entry per CDR3 protein, called by TCRdb with MiXCR from the multiplex PCR reads. The data hold about 530,000 distinct CDR3 sequences, with about 15% observed a single time. The sample comprised blood. The receptors were gathered from a woman younger than 35 with Graves' ophthalmopathy.

The CDR3 here is CASSYSRRPREPYEQYF. The CDR3 DNA is TGTGCCAGCAGTTACTCGAGGCGGCCGAGGGAACCCTACGAGCAGTACTTC. The chain combines TRBV6-2 or TRBV6-3 with TRBJ2-7; weak D call: TRBD2 (5 bases). The CDR3 is 17 amino acids. The germline V gene encodes CDR1 MNHEY and CDR2 SVGEGT. V was pared by 0 bases and J by 2 bases, with 17 bases between.

V is TRBV30 and J is TRBJ2-3, with D uncertain. Germline V gene lookup returns CDR1 GTSNPN and CDR2 SVGIG (reference sequence). The CDR3 consists of 14 residues. Deletions cut 2 bases from V and 5 bases from J, with 14 bases between. CDR3 sequence (DNA): TGTGCCTGGAGTCTTGGCGGCCCGGTAGATACGCAGTATTTT. Translating it yields CAWSLGGPVDTQYF. The whole variable domain, filled in from reference TRBV30 and TRBJ2-3, reads SQTIHQWPATLVQPVGSPLSLECTVEGTSNPNLYWYRQAAGRGLQLLFYSVGIGQISSEVPQNLSASRPQDRQFILSSKKLLLSDSGFYLCAWSLGGPVDTQYFGPGTRLTVL.

This chain links TRBV5-1 with TRBJ1-1; 10 nucleotides line up with TRBD1. V dropped 5 bases and J dropped 3; count of bases not matched to a gene: 10. The CDR3 extends over 16 amino acids. Germline CDR1 and CDR2: SGHRS and YFSETQ. CDR3 in DNA: TGCGCCAGCAGTTCCGGGACAGGGGAATTATACACTGAAGCTTTCTTT. This sequence encodes CASSSGTGELYTEAFF.

This clonotype turned up a few times. The chain has TRBV6-1 and TRBJ2-3; TRBD1 agrees at 7 bases. Trimming removed 3 bases from V and 10 bases from J; junction bases left unmatched: 10. The germline gives CDR1 MNHNS, CDR2 SASEGT. This CDR3 is built from 14 residues. As DNA, the CDR3 is TGTGCCAGCAGTGAGGGGACAGCGTCAGAGGCGCAGTATTTT. This sequence encodes CASSEGTASEAQYF.

This clonotype occurred a few times. The V gene is TRBV9, the J gene TRBJ1-1; D is perhaps TRBD1 (6 bases). This CDR3 has 15 residues. Germline V gene sequence: CDR1 SGDLS, CDR2 YYNGEE. V lost 0 bases and J lost 2, with 11 bases in between. In DNA form, the CDR3 reads TGTGCCAGCAGCGTAGCAGGGGCCCTAAACACTGAAGCTTTCTTT. Amino acids: CASSVAGALNTEAFF.

This clonotype was seen ten or more times. The V gene is TRBV30, the J gene TRBJ1-1; no reliable D call. Trimming took 2 bases from V and 1 from J, leaving 8 bases between them. In germline, CDR1 is GTSNPN, CDR2 SVGIG (reference sequence). CDR3 length: 13 amino acids. The CDR3 region has the DNA TGTGCCTGGAGTATACAGAAGAACACTGAAGCTTTCTTT. Its protein is CAWSIQKNTEAFF.

This clonotype was counted between two and nine times. V and J are TRBV7-2 and TRBJ2-4; 8 positions agree with TRBD2. This CDR3 contains 15 residues. Germline V lookup: CDR1 SGHTA, CDR2 FQGNSA. Trimming at V came to 5 bases and at J to 3 bases, leaving 6 bases not matched to a gene. The CDR3 DNA reads TGTGCCAGCAGCCCACTAGCGGACCTCAAAAACATTCAGTACTTC. Encoded protein: CASSPLADLKNIQYF.

This clonotype appeared many times. The chain couples TRBV2 to TRBJ1-2; D remains unclear. The CDR3 runs to 15 residues. V was clipped by 8 bases and J by 0 bases, with 16 bases between them. Per the germline V gene, CDR1 is SNHLY and CDR2 is FYNNEI. Written as DNA, the CDR3 is TGTGCCAGCCGCCCGAGGGCCGGCGCTAACTATGGCTACACCTTC. Encoded protein: CASRPRAGANYGYTF.

A few counts support this clonotype. The rearrangement links TRBV19 to TRBJ1-5; a weak D match, TRBD1 (5 bases). Looked up from germline, CDR1 is LNHDA and CDR2 is SQIVND (reference sequence). V lost 3 bases and J lost 6, with 12 bases in between. The CDR3 is 14 residues long. CDR3 sequence: CASSMEGLGQPQHF. DNA of the CDR3: TGTGCCAGTAGTATGGAGGGGTTGGGTCAGCCCCAGCATTTT. Full variable domain (missing parts from reference TRBV19 and TRBJ1-5): DGGITQSPKYLFRKEGQNVTLSCEQNLNHDAMYWYRQDPGQGLRLIYYSQIVNDFQKGDIAEGYSVSREKKESFPLTVTSAQKNPTAFYLCASSMEGLGQPQHFGDGTRLSIL.

With respect to this clonotype: A much larger clone is a single base away; this may be a read error. V and J are TRBV6-2 or TRBV6-3 and TRBJ1-1, with D perhaps TRBD1 (6 bases). V dropped 6 bases and J dropped 7 bases, with 15 bases sitting between them. CDR3 length: 13 residues. Germline CDR1 is MNHEY and CDR2 is SVGEGT. CDR3 loop: CASSSPDRHEAFF. In DNA form, the CDR3 reads TGTGCCAGCAGCTCCCCCGACAGGCATGAAGCTTTCTTT.

V usage is TRBV10-3 and J usage is TRBJ1-2; D call uncertain. The V gene lost 2 bases and the J gene lost 4 bases, with 17 bases spanning the gap. Germline loops: CDR1 ENHRY, CDR2 SYGVKD. The length of the CDR3 is 16 residues. The CDR3 sequence: CAISEPELGIGYGYTF. The DNA of the CDR3 is TGTGCCATCAGTGAGCCAGAGTTAGGAATCGGCTATGGCTACACCTTC.

This clonotype has at least ten counts. V and J are TRBV30 and TRBJ1-5, with a weak D call TRBD1 (5 bases). Germline loops: CDR1 GTSNPN, CDR2 SVGIG (reference sequence). V gave up 0 bases and J gave up 5 bases, with 8 bases separating them. The CDR3 totals 13 residues. CDR3 DNA: TGTGCCTGGAGTGTTCTGGGGGATCAGCCCCAGCATTTT. Amino acid sequence: CAWSVLGDQPQHF. Supplemented by reference TRBV30 and TRBJ1-5, the full variable domain reads SQTIHQWPATLVQPVGSPLSLECTVEGTSNPNLYWYRQAAGRGLQLLFYSVGIGQISSEVPQNLSASRPQDRQFILSSKKLLLSDSGFYLCAWSVLGDQPQHFGDGTRLSIL.

At least ten counts were recorded for this clonotype. CDR3 in amino acids: CASSMGPGGRTDTQYF. In DNA form, the CDR3 reads TGTGCCAGCAGCATGGGGCCCGGCGGGAGAACAGATACGCAGTATTTT. The rearrangement uses TRBV7-3 and TRBJ2-3, with 7 bases aligning to TRBD2. The CDR3 sequence is 16 residues long. Germline V gives CDR1 SGHTA, CDR2 FQGTGA. Trimming cost V 5 bases and J 3 bases; bases outside gene matches: 11.

The sample holds many counts of this clonotype. This chain connects TRBV20-1 to TRBJ2-3, with D perhaps given as TRBD1 or TRBD2 (5 bases each). V was clipped by 5 bases and J by 0 bases, with 18 bases between them. The CDR3 extends over 16 amino acids. Germline CDR1 and CDR2: DFQATT and SNEGSKA (reference sequence). The CDR3 sequence: CSAYRQRGLSTDTQYF. DNA of the CDR3: TGCAGTGCTTACAGGCAACGCGGACTGAGCACAGATACGCAGTATTTT.

The chain couples TRBV6-5 to TRBJ2-5; D remains unclear. V dropped 2 bases and J dropped 1 base, with 11 bases sitting between them. The CDR3 sequence is 15 residues long. Germline assignment: CDR1 MNHEY and CDR2 SVGAGI. This CDR3 is CASSYNAASQETQYF. As DNA, the CDR3 is TGTGCCAGCAGTTACAACGCAGCCTCCCAAGAGACCCAGTACTTC.

This clonotype has only a few counts. The gene calls are TRBV28 and TRBJ2-3; 11 bases align to TRBD1. Germline loops: CDR1 MDHEN, CDR2 SYDVKM. Unmatched junction bases numbered 13, after V lost 5 bases and J lost 0 bases. The CDR3 loop spans 19 amino acids. CDR3 protein: CASSRTFRTGGSSTDTQYF. The CDR3 DNA follows: TGTGCCAGCAGTCGTACGTTCCGGACAGGGGGCTCTAGCACAGATACGCAGTATTTT. Full variable domain (rest looked up from reference TRBV28 and TRBJ2-3): DVKVTQSSRYLVKRTGEKVFLECVQDMDHENMFWYRQDPGLGLRLIYFSYDVKMKEKGDIPEGYSVSREKKERFSLILESASTNQTSMYLCASSRTFRTGGSSTDTQYFGPGTRLTVL.

The table lists this clonotype with many counts. The rearrangement links TRBV28 to TRBJ1-2; D ambiguous. This CDR3 region has 15 residues. Trimming pared 4 bases from V and 5 bases from J, leaving 17 bases between. Germline CDR1 is MDHEN and CDR2 is SYDVKM. As DNA, the CDR3 is TGTGCCAGCAGTTCCCCCCGGGGAGGAGCTTATGGCTACACCTTC. Protein sequence: CASSSPRGGAYGYTF.

This clonotype was recorded at least ten times. The chain couples TRBV2 to TRBJ2-1, with D possibly TRBD1 on 5 matching bases. This CDR3 region has 15 residues. Trimming took 6 bases from V and 0 from J, leaving 12 bases between them. Germline lookup yields CDR1 SNHLY and CDR2 FYNNEI. The CDR3 nucleotides read TGTGCCAGCAGCAAGGACACCAGCTCCTACAATGAGCAGTTCTTC. Its protein is CASSKDTSSYNEQFF.

This clonotype was observed many times. The chain combines TRBV20-1 with TRBJ1-1, with unresolved D. The CDR3 contains 14 residues. V dropped 0 bases and J dropped 10 bases, with 18 bases sitting between them. Germline values: CDR1 DFQATT, CDR2 SNEGSKA (reference sequence). The CDR3 here is CSARDLENWEGAFF. DNA of the CDR3: TGCAGTGCTAGAGATTTGGAGAACTGGGAAGGAGCTTTCTTT.